This passage covers 26 T cell receptor beta chains from one sample sequenced in a study of cytomegalovirus exposure and HLA in healthy donors (dated by TCRdb to the late 2010s). Library preparation was by the immunoSEQ multiplex PCR assay. The multiplex PCR relied on a mix of 60 forward primers for TCR Vbeta segments and 13 reverse primers for TCR Jbeta segments. The table was pulled from immuneACCESS by TCRdb, which kept in-frame rearrangements only. Such tables lose some clones; where checked, under half of the loss comes from unresolved V genes, and the rest has no known cause. The sample table holds about 140,000 clones, of which 61% were seen once. The ten largest clones take up around 1.8% of the sample. Sequencing used PBMCs. Receptors were obtained from a male donor in good health and CMV-seronegative.

This clone turned up a few times. The chain carries TRBV9 and TRBJ1-4; D might be TRBD1 (6 bases). Germline V gives CDR1 SGDLS, CDR2 YYNGEE. V was pared by 0 bases and J by 8 bases, with 14 bases between. This CDR3 contains 15 residues. CDR3 DNA sequence: TGTGCCAGCAGCGTAGGGGGGGGCCCCTTGGAAAAACTGTTTTTT. This translates into CASSVGGGPLEKLFF.

This clone has only a few counts. V is TRBV6-6 and J is TRBJ2-1; 7 bases match TRBD1. Germline V gene lookup returns CDR1 MNHNY and CDR2 SVGAGI (reference sequence). CDR3 length: 13 residues. Trimming took 4 bases from V and 7 from J; bases not matched to a gene: 4. The CDR3 protein is CASSLGQENEQFF. The CDR3 region has the DNA TGTGCCAGCAGTTTAGGACAGGAAAATGAGCAGTTCTTC.

The chain has TRBV28 and TRBJ2-1; D is perhaps TRBD1 (5 bases). V lost 6 bases, J lost 7 bases, and 19 bases lay in between. The CDR3 spans 15 residues. Germline V lookup: CDR1 MDHEN, CDR2 SYDVKM. CDR3 coding DNA: TGTGCCAGCAGCTCTTCGACAGCTTCGTCTAATGAGCAGTTCTTC. Its translation: CASSSSTASSNEQFF. The complete variable domain, with remaining parts taken from reference TRBV28 and TRBJ2-1, reads DVKVTQSSRYLVKRTGEKVFLECVQDMDHENMFWYRQDPGLGLRLIYFSYDVKMKEKGDIPEGYSVSREKKERFSLILESASTNQTSMYLCASSSSTASSNEQFFGPGTRLTVL.

In its sample, this clone was seen a few times. The CDR3: CASSRQDSEQYF. Here the CDR3 DNA reads TGTGCCAGCAGTAGACAGGACAGCGAGCAGTACTTC. The rearrangement links TRBV2 to TRBJ2-7; tentative D call: TRBD1 (6 bases). The germline CDR1 and CDR2 sequences are SNHLY and FYNNEI. V lost 5 bases to trimming and J lost 6 bases, with 11 bases between them. The CDR3 has 12 residues.

The chain uses TRBV5-1 and TRBJ2-6; D uncertain. The germline V gene encodes CDR1 SGHRS and CDR2 YFSETQ. The CDR3 is 16 amino acids. With 1 base removed from V and 0 bases from J, the gap between germline ends came to 8 bases. As DNA, the CDR3 is TGCGCCAGCAGCTTGCAGGCCTTCTCTGGGGCCAACGTCCTGACTTTC. Its translation: CASSLQAFSGANVLTF.

This chain uses TRBV7-3 with TRBJ2-7, with TRBD1 matching over 7 bases. The V segment lost 5 bases and the J segment 5 bases; nucleotides outside the gene matches: 6. Germline loops: CDR1 SGHTA, CDR2 FQGTGA. The CDR3 contains 13 residues. CDR3 coding DNA: TGTGCCAGCAGCCTAGGGGGCAACAACGAGCAGTACTTC. Translating gives CASSLGGNNEQYF. The variable domain in full, with the rest retrieved from reference TRBV7-3 and TRBJ2-7, is GAGVSQTPSNKVTEKGKYVELRCDPISGHTALYWYRQSLGQGPEFLIYFQGTGAADDSGLPNDRFFAVRPEGSVSTLKIQRTERGDSAVYLCASSLGGNNEQYFGPGTRLTVT.

With regard to this clone: The junction departs from germline at one end; a sequencing error may be responsible. The V and J genes are TRBV7-9 and TRBJ2-3; D gene unclear. CDR3 length equals 15 residues. Germline V gives CDR1 SEHNR, CDR2 FQNEAQ (reference sequence). CDR3 loop: CSSSLSAESTDTQYF. The CDR3 nucleotides are TGTTCCAGCAGCTTATCGGCGGAGAGCACAGATACGCAGTATTTT.

Note on this clone: The germline gene is not matched at one end of the junction; a read error may be the cause. The chain uses TRBV7-9 and TRBJ1-2, with TRBD1 as a possible D gene (6 bases). CDR3 size: 14 residues. The germline gives CDR1 SEHNR, CDR2 FQNEAQ (reference sequence). CDR3 amino acids: CSSSLGVTGSGYTF. The CDR3 nucleotides are TGTTCCAGCAGCTTAGGGGTTACAGGGTCTGGCTACACCTTC.

The genes are TRBV10-3 and TRBJ2-2; 13 bases are a match to TRBD2. There are 16 residues in the CDR3. V was clipped by 11 bases and J by 0 bases; unmatched bases: 6. The germline V gene has CDR1 ENHRY and CDR2 SYGVKD. For the CDR3, the DNA is TGTGCCTCAATGACTAGCGGGGGGTCGAACACCGGGGAGCTGTTTTTT. It specifies CASMTSGGSNTGELFF.

The chain is built from TRBV5-1 and TRBJ2-1; a weak D match, TRBD1 (5 bases). Germline loops: CDR1 SGHRS, CDR2 YFSETQ. The V and J ends lost 0 bases and 0 bases respectively, with 7 bases between them. The length of the CDR3 is 15 residues. CDR3 bases: TGCGCCAGCAGCTTGGGACAGAGCTCCTACAATGAGCAGTTCTTC. Its protein is CASSLGQSSYNEQFF.

This clone was detected a few times. The chain has TRBV10-3 and TRBJ2-1; 8 positions match TRBD2. This CDR3 is 15 amino acids long. Germline lookup yields CDR1 ENHRY and CDR2 SYGVKD. V was clipped by 6 bases and J by 4 bases; unmatched bases: 8. The CDR3 sequence is CAIRGRGANYNEQFF. CDR3 sequence (DNA): TGTGCCATCAGGGGGCGGGGGGCTAATTACAATGAGCAGTTCTTC.

The gene calls are TRBV29-1 and TRBJ1-2; D remains unclear. CDR1 SQVTM and CDR2 ANQGSEA come from the germline V gene. CDR3 length: 16 residues. V was shortened by 3 bases and J by 0 bases, with 17 bases between the two germline ends. CDR3 loop: CSVEAGWGFPNYGYTF. The CDR3 coding sequence is TGCAGCGTTGAGGCGGGGTGGGGATTTCCTAACTATGGCTACACCTTC.

This rearrangement joins TRBV10-2 to TRBJ1-2, with D tentatively TRBD1 (6 bases). CDR1 and CDR2 from the germline V gene are WSHSY and SAAADI. The CDR3 runs 14 residues. Trimming shortened V by 5 bases and J by 8 bases, and 18 bases separated the two germline ends. The CDR3 DNA reads TGCGCCAGCAGTCCAGGGGCTGCAGCGGTCGGCTACACCTTC. Amino acids: CASSPGAAAVGYTF.

The chain is built from TRBV30 and TRBJ2-1, with D possibly being TRBD2 (6 bases). Trimming stripped 4 bases from V and 1 base from J, with 11 bases between. The CDR3 extends over 14 amino acids. Germline-derived CDR1 and CDR2 are GTSNPN and SVGIG (reference sequence). The CDR3 reads CAWTWDSSYNEQFF. The CDR3 DNA reads as TGTGCCTGGACCTGGGACTCTTCCTACAATGAGCAGTTCTTC.

This sequence joins TRBV10-3 and TRBJ1-5; D is unclear. Germline CDR1 ENHRY, CDR2 SYGVKD. Trimming took off 2 bases at V and 3 bases at J, with 11 bases between the two ends. The CDR3 contains 15 residues. This CDR3 reads CAISENSLLNQPQHF. Written as DNA, the CDR3 is TGTGCCATCAGTGAGAACAGTCTCCTCAATCAGCCCCAGCATTTT.

The sample holds a few counts of this clone. This chain joins TRBV11-3 and TRBJ2-2, with 9 bases lining up with TRBD1. Trimming cost V 0 bases and J 4 bases; bases outside gene matches: 9. The V gene's germline CDR1 is SGHNT and CDR2 YENEEA. This CDR3 contains 18 residues. The CDR3 here is CASSLDHSGTGSTGELFF. The CDR3 DNA sequence: TGTGCCAGCAGCTTAGATCACTCCGGGACAGGGTCCACCGGGGAGCTGTTTTTT.

Ten or more counts support this clone. The V and J genes are TRBV6-6 and TRBJ2-7; TRBD2 aligns across 12 bases. This CDR3 contains 15 residues. The V gene's germline CDR1 is MNHNY and CDR2 SVGAGI (reference sequence). V lost 0 bases and J lost 7; bases outside the gene matches: 4. CDR3 region: CASSYSTSGGLEQYF. The CDR3 bases are TGTGCCAGCAGTTACTCGACTAGCGGGGGATTGGAGCAGTACTTC.

This clone was counted a few times. The chain carries TRBV30 and TRBJ1-6, with 7 positions matching TRBD1. V lost 3 bases and J lost 3; bases outside the gene matches: 2. Per the germline V gene, CDR1 is GTSNPN and CDR2 is SVGIG (reference sequence). The CDR3 spans 14 residues. DNA for the CDR3: TGTGCCTGGAGGGGGGACAGCTATAATTCACCCCTCCACTTT. Translation gives CAWRGDSYNSPLHF.

J is TRBJ2-2 and V is TRBV7-9; tentative D call: TRBD1 (5 bases). The CDR3 extends over 14 amino acids. V shed 3 bases and J shed 2 bases, with 7 bases lying between them. The germline V gene encodes CDR1 SEHNR and CDR2 FQNEAQ (reference sequence). DNA for the CDR3: TGTGCCAGCAGCTTGACAGCAAACACCGGGGAGCTGTTTTTT. Its translation: CASSLTANTGELFF.

The chain has TRBV7-9 and TRBJ2-3, with D possibly TRBD1 on 5 matching bases. V dropped 3 bases and J dropped 5 bases, with 12 bases sitting between them. In germline, CDR1 is SEHNR, CDR2 FQNEAQ (reference sequence). CDR3 length equals 14 residues. The CDR3 DNA reads as TGTGCCAGCAGCTTCGGCAGGGCTGAAGATACGCAGTATTTT. This encodes CASSFGRAEDTQYF.

This clone was seen only once. The CDR3 bases are TGTGCCAGCAGCTTGGCCGGTGAGGGGGACACTGAAGCTTTCTTT. Translating gives CASSLAGEGDTEAFF. V gene TRBV5-4 combines with J gene TRBJ1-1; weak D call: TRBD1 (6 bases). CDR3 length equals 15 residues. Trimming took 0 bases from V and 3 from J, leaving 12 bases between them. The germline V gene has CDR1 SGHNT and CDR2 YYREEE (reference sequence).

The chain recombines TRBV27 with TRBJ2-7; 7 bases are shared with TRBD1. CDR3 size: 17 residues. V lost 5 bases to trimming and J lost 0 bases; unmatched junction nucleotides: 13. The germline gives CDR1 MNHEY, CDR2 SMNVEV (reference sequence). CDR3 loop: CASSPPPGTASSYEQYF. The CDR3 nucleotides are TGTGCCAGCAGTCCCCCCCCCGGGACAGCCTCCTCCTACGAGCAGTACTTC.

This clone was seen a handful of times. V gene TRBV5-4 combines with J gene TRBJ2-7; 9 bases line up with TRBD1. The CDR3 has 15 amino acids. CDR1 is SGHNT and CDR2 is YYREEE in the germline V gene (reference sequence). The V segment lost 2 bases and the J segment 0 bases; nucleotides outside the gene matches: 3. The CDR3 here is CASSFRDRASYEQYF. The CDR3 nucleotides are TGTGCCAGCAGCTTCCGGGACAGGGCCTCCTACGAGCAGTACTTC.

The chain joins TRBV7-8 to TRBJ1-1; possibly TRBD1 for D (5 bases). The CDR3 spans 12 residues. V was clipped by 0 bases and J by 7 bases, with 6 bases between them. Germline-derived CDR1 and CDR2 are SGHVS and FQNEAQ. The DNA of the CDR3 is TGTGCCAGCAGCTTAGCGACAGATGAAGCTTTCTTT. This translates into CASSLATDEAFF. Together with reference TRBV7-8 and TRBJ1-1, the CDR3 gives the full variable domain: GAGVSQSPRYKVAKRGQDVALRCDPISGHVSLFWYQQALGQGPEFLTYFQNEAQLDKSGLPSDRFFAERPEGSVSTLKIQRTQQEDSAVYLCASSLATDEAFFGQGTRLTVV.

The chain combines TRBV6-6 with TRBJ1-2; D may be TRBD1 (5 bases). Germline CDR1 MNHNY, CDR2 SVGAGI (reference sequence). The CDR3 length is 15 residues. V lost 6 bases, J lost 2 bases, and 16 bases lay in between. The CDR3 spells CASSPQGWGNYGYTF. The CDR3 nucleotides read TGTGCCAGCAGCCCGCAGGGTTGGGGCAACTATGGCTACACCTTC.

V and J are TRBV7-9 and TRBJ1-2; D call uncertain. The V and J ends lost 1 base and 7 bases respectively, with 10 bases between them. The V gene's germline CDR1 is SEHNR and CDR2 FQNEAQ (reference sequence). The CDR3 covers 13 residues. This CDR3 is CASSLDSSGGYTF. The CDR3 nucleotides read TGTGCCAGCAGCTTAGACTCATCGGGTGGCTACACCTTC.